Each of the 29 T cell receptor beta chains below was sequenced from the same sample in a study of blood T cell repertoires in COVID-19. The protocol was immunoSEQ multiplex PCR, while the TCRdb copy is restricted to in-frame clones and leaves out a portion. The profile shows more than 300,000 clones, 88% of them singletons. The sample consisted of PBMCs or T cells enriched from blood (not recorded which). Every receptor here comes from a woman aged 18-35 years who had recovered from COVID-19.

This clone has only one observation. The rearrangement links TRBV7-8 to TRBJ2-2; D might be TRBD1 (6 bases). The V gene's germline CDR1 is SGHVS and CDR2 FQNEAQ. Trimming cost V 0 bases and J 7 bases, with 21 bases left between them. This CDR3 comprises 18 residues. The CDR3 sequence: CASSLARGGRAVGGELFF. CDR3 bases: TGTGCCAGCAGCTTAGCCAGGGGTGGGCGGGCCGTCGGCGGGGAGCTGTTTTTT. Drawing the rest from reference TRBV7-8 and TRBJ2-2, the complete variable domain is GAGVSQSPRYKVAKRGQDVALRCDPISGHVSLFWYQQALGQGPEFLTYFQNEAQLDKSGLPSDRFFAERPEGSVSTLKIQRTQQEDSAVYLCASSLARGGRAVGGELFFGEGSRLTVL.

This rearrangement joins TRBV25-1 to TRBJ2-1; 9 bases are a match to TRBD1. In germline, CDR1 is MGHDK, CDR2 SYGVNS. The trim removed 6 bases at V and 2 bases at J, leaving 5 bases unmatched. The CDR3 contains 15 residues. The CDR3 coding sequence is TGTGCCAGCAGACCCGGGACAGGGCCCTACAATGAGCAGTTCTTC. Translation: CASRPGTGPYNEQFF. Combining the CDR3 with reference TRBV25-1 and TRBJ2-1 gives the whole variable domain EADIYQTPRYLVIGTGKKITLECSQTMGHDKMYWYQQDPGMELHLIHYSYGVNSTEKGDLSSESTVSRIRTEHFPLTLESARPSHTSQYLCASRPGTGPYNEQFFGPGTRLTVL.

The chain employs TRBV2 and TRBJ1-1; a weak D match, TRBD1 (5 bases). The CDR3 has 16 amino acids. Trimming took off 1 base at V and 0 bases at J, with 12 bases between the two ends. Per the germline V gene, CDR1 is SNHLY and CDR2 is FYNNEI. The CDR3 coding sequence is TGTGCCAGCAGTGAAGGAACTACAGGCATGAACACTGAAGCTTTCTTT. Translating it yields CASSEGTTGMNTEAFF. The full variable domain, rest sourced from reference TRBV2 and TRBJ1-1, is EPEVTQTPSHQVTQMGQEVILRCVPISNHLYFYWYRQILGQKVEFLVSFYNNEISEKSEIFDDQFSVERPDGSNFTLKIRSTKLEDSAMYFCASSEGTTGMNTEAFFGQGTRLTVV.

The rearrangement joins TRBV3-1 (or the pseudogene TRBV3-2) to TRBJ1-6; 10 bases are shared with TRBD1. J lost 10 bases, V lost 1 base, and 4 bases had no gene match. There are 15 residues in the CDR3. Germline CDR1 is LGHDT and CDR2 is YNNKEL (reference sequence). This chain's CDR3 is CASSQGDRGYSPLHF. CDR3 nucleotides: TGTGCCAGCAGCCAAGGGGACAGGGGTTACTCACCCCTCCACTTT.

The V gene is TRBV5-4, the J gene TRBJ1-1, with D perhaps matching TRBD1 (5 bases). There are 14 residues in the CDR3. The V gene's germline CDR1 is SGHNT and CDR2 YYREEE (reference sequence). V was pared by 3 bases and J by 1 base, with 10 bases between. The CDR3 bases are TGTGCCAGCAGCTCCAGGGTTGGGAACACTGAAGCTTTCTTT. This translates into CASSSRVGNTEAFF.

This clone was counted only a few times. V and J are TRBV4-1 and TRBJ1-1; TRBD1 matches 7 bases. V gave up 4 bases and J gave up 3 bases; unmatched junction bases: 11. Germline CDR1 is MGHRA and CDR2 is YSYEKL. This CDR3 spans 16 amino acids. In DNA, the CDR3 is TGCGCCAGCAGCCTCACCCAGGGGGTTAGGTACACTGAAGCTTTCTTT. As protein: CASSLTQGVRYTEAFF.

In its sample, this clone was seen once. The chain combines TRBV5-1 with TRBJ2-5; 8 bases line up with TRBD2. V lost 4 bases to trimming and J lost 1 base; unmatched junction nucleotides: 9. Germline CDR1 SGHRS, CDR2 YFSETQ. The CDR3 totals 16 residues. CDR3: CASSPGVAGIQETQYF. CDR3 nucleotide sequence: TGCGCCAGCAGCCCCGGAGTAGCGGGGATCCAAGAGACCCAGTACTTC.

This rearrangement joins TRBV9 to TRBJ2-5; D may be TRBD1 (5 bases). The CDR3 runs 13 residues. CDR1 is SGDLS and CDR2 is YYNGEE in the germline V gene. Trimming shortened V by 0 bases and J by 6 bases, and 9 bases separated the two germline ends. CDR3 bases: TGTGCCAGCAGCGTAGACGCAGGGAAGACCCAGTACTTC. Its protein product is CASSVDAGKTQYF.

This clone was counted a single time. The rearrangement joins TRBV10-2 to TRBJ2-2, with D perhaps matching TRBD1 (5 bases). The V and J ends lost 8 bases and 0 bases respectively, with 13 bases between them. The germline CDR1 and CDR2 sequences are WSHSY and SAAADI. The CDR3 has 15 amino acids. CDR3 in amino acids: CASQTTDANTGELFF. CDR3 coding DNA: TGCGCCAGCCAGACGACAGACGCGAACACCGGGGAGCTGTTTTTT.

This rearrangement joins TRBV15 to TRBJ2-2; unclear D gene. This CDR3 has 13 residues. V was clipped by 3 bases and J by 1 base, with 3 bases between them. Germline CDR1 LNHNV, CDR2 YYDKDF (reference sequence). CDR3 sequence (DNA): TGTGCCACCAGCAGCAAGAACACCGGGGAGCTGTTTTTT. Protein product: CATSSKNTGELFF.

The chain recombines TRBV5-4 with TRBJ2-2; weak D call: TRBD1 (5 bases). CDR3 size: 15 residues. V was trimmed by 4 bases and J by 1 base, leaving 11 bases between them. Germline V gene sequence: CDR1 SGHNT, CDR2 YYREEE (reference sequence). CDR3 bases: TGTGCCAGCAGCATAGGACACCAGAACACCGGGGAGCTGTTTTTT. Translated, it gives CASSIGHQNTGELFF. Variable domain in full (rest from reference TRBV5-4 and TRBJ2-2): ETGVTQSPTHLIKTRGQQVTLRCSSQSGHNTVSWYQQALGQGPQFIFQYYREEENGRGNFPPRFSGLQFPNYSSELNVNALELDDSALYLCASSIGHQNTGELFFGEGSRLTVL.

In its sample, this clone was seen once. The chain carries TRBV2 and TRBJ2-2; 8 bases match TRBD2. CDR1 and CDR2 (germline): SNHLY, FYNNEI. With 4 bases clipped from V and 4 bases from J, the junction kept 5 bases outside the gene matches. The CDR3 consists of 15 residues. The CDR3 DNA follows: TGTGCCAGCAGTGGAAATAGCGGGGTCACCGGGGAGCTGTTTTTT. As protein: CASSGNSGVTGELFF.

The chain employs TRBV29-1 and TRBJ1-2, with 8 nucleotides matching TRBD1. The CDR3 length is 12 residues. Germline V CDR1 and CDR2: SQVTM, ANQGSEA. V was clipped by 8 bases and J by 7 bases; unmatched bases: 9. The CDR3 sequence is CSFAGGRGGYTF. The CDR3 DNA follows: TGCAGCTTTGCAGGGGGCAGGGGTGGCTACACCTTC.

CDR3 amino acids: CAILPRDRNSPLHF. For the CDR3, the DNA is TGTGCCATCCTACCCCGGGACAGAAATTCACCCCTCCACTTT. V gene TRBV28 combines with J gene TRBJ1-6; 7 nucleotides agree with TRBD1. V trimming: 10 bases; J trimming: 7 bases; junction bases outside the gene matches: 10. This CDR3 is built from 14 residues. Per the germline V gene, CDR1 is MDHEN and CDR2 is SYDVKM.

The chain recombines TRBV30 with TRBJ1-5; 8 bases match TRBD1. Germline-derived CDR1 and CDR2 are GTSNPN and SVGIG (reference sequence). CDR3 length equals 14 residues. V lost 4 bases and J lost 6; bases outside the gene matches: 8. The CDR3 nucleotides are TGTGCCTGGACCTCGACAGGGGAAGGTCAGCCCCAGCATTTT. Translating gives CAWTSTGEGQPQHF. Full variable domain (rest looked up from reference TRBV30 and TRBJ1-5): SQTIHQWPATLVQPVGSPLSLECTVEGTSNPNLYWYRQAAGRGLQLLFYSVGIGQISSEVPQNLSASRPQDRQFILSSKKLLLSDSGFYLCAWTSTGEGQPQHFGDGTRLSIL.

The CDR3 nucleotides are TGTGCCAGCAGTGAGGACAGGGTAACAGATACGCAGTATTTT. It yields the protein CASSEDRVTDTQYF. The chain uses TRBV2 and TRBJ2-3; 8 nucleotides line up with TRBD1. Germline lookup yields CDR1 SNHLY and CDR2 FYNNEI. The CDR3 totals 14 residues. The V gene end was trimmed by 3 bases and the J gene end by 3 bases; junction bases not matched to a gene: 2.

The chain employs TRBV5-4 and TRBJ1-2, with TRBD1 as a possible D gene (5 bases). This CDR3 spans 13 amino acids. Trimming took 6 bases from V and 7 from J, leaving 16 bases between them. Germline V gene sequence: CDR1 SGHNT, CDR2 YYREEE (reference sequence). The chain's CDR3 is CASTTGGSFGYTF. The CDR3 nucleotides read TGTGCCAGCACCACGGGGGGGAGCTTTGGCTACACCTTC.

Here the CDR3 DNA reads TGTGCCAGCTCACCCCAGGGGTGGAGCGATGGCTACACCTTC. It yields the protein CASSPQGWSDGYTF. The chain joins TRBV18 to TRBJ1-2; possibly TRBD1 for D (6 bases). The CDR3 covers 14 residues. Trimming took 3 bases from V and 6 from J, leaving 14 bases between them. CDR1 and CDR2 from the germline V gene are KGHSH and LQKENI.

The rearrangement uses TRBV6-2 or TRBV6-3 and TRBJ2-7, with 9 bases fitting TRBD1. V lost 2 bases to trimming and J lost 2 bases; unmatched junction nucleotides: 7. Germline lookup yields CDR1 MNHEY and CDR2 SVGEGT. CDR3 size: 16 residues. The chain's CDR3 is CASSYDPGQGTYEQYF. DNA of the CDR3: TGTGCCAGCAGTTACGACCCGGGACAGGGAACCTACGAGCAGTACTTC.

The gene calls are TRBV3-1 (or the pseudogene TRBV3-2) and TRBJ2-1; 8 bases line up with TRBD2. This CDR3 has 15 residues. Germline trimming cut 5 bases from V and 8 bases from J; bases unmatched to any gene: 11. Germline CDR1 and CDR2: LGHDT and YNNKEL (reference sequence). In DNA, the CDR3 is TGTGCCAGCAGCACTCGGGGAACTAGCGGCTATGAGCAGTTCTTC. As protein: CASSTRGTSGYEQFF.

The chain recombines TRBV5-4 with TRBJ2-5; TRBD1 matches 9 bases. CDR1 and CDR2 (germline): SGHNT, YYREEE (reference sequence). Germline trimming cut 0 bases from V and 5 bases from J; bases unmatched to any gene: 11. The CDR3 runs 17 residues. CDR3 sequence (DNA): TGTGCCAGCAGCTTGGCTCTCCGGACAGGGGTAATGGAGACCCAGTACTTC. Protein product: CASSLALRTGVMETQYF.

The chain employs TRBV9 and TRBJ2-3; D gene unclear. Germline loops: CDR1 SGDLS, CDR2 YYNGEE. This CDR3 has 16 amino acids. Trimming stripped 2 bases from V and 4 bases from J, with 17 bases between. CDR3 protein: CASSVTSRIEADTQYF. CDR3 nucleotides: TGTGCCAGCAGCGTGACTTCTAGAATTGAGGCAGATACGCAGTATTTT. The full variable domain, in which reference TRBV9 and TRBJ2-3 provide the parts outside the CDR3, is DSGVTQTPKHLITATGQRVTLRCSPRSGDLSVYWYQQSLDQGLQFLIQYYNGEERAKGNILERFSAQQFPDLHSELNLSSLELGDSALYFCASSVTSRIEADTQYFGPGTRLTVL.

This rearrangement joins TRBV10-3 to TRBJ1-2; 10 positions agree with TRBD1. The CDR3 runs 17 residues. Trimming removed 2 bases from V and 2 bases from J; junction bases left unmatched: 8. CDR1 and CDR2 from the germline V gene are ENHRY and SYGVKD. The CDR3 protein is CAISEPDRGDLNYGYTF. The CDR3 DNA reads as TGTGCCATCAGTGAGCCGGACAGGGGGGATCTAAACTATGGCTACACCTTC.

The chain employs TRBV2 and TRBJ1-5, with no clear D. The CDR3 loop spans 15 amino acids. CDR1 and CDR2 from the germline V gene are SNHLY and FYNNEI. The ends were cut back, 1 base at V and 5 bases at J, with 12 bases in the middle. DNA for the CDR3: TGTGCCAGCAGTGAAGAGCAGACACCCTATCAGCCCCAGCATTTT. Translated: CASSEEQTPYQPQHF.

The gene calls are TRBV5-6 and TRBJ2-5, with 7 nucleotides matching TRBD2. V was pared by 1 base and J by 4 bases, with 4 bases of the junction left unmatched. The CDR3 runs to 14 residues. Germline V gene data show CDR1 as SGHDT and CDR2 as YYEEEE. CDR3 bases: TGTGCCAGCAGCTTGTTGGGGGAGGGAGAGACCCAGTACTTC. Translated, it gives CASSLLGEGETQYF.

V usage is TRBV5-6 and J usage is TRBJ1-1, with D hard to call. The germline V gene has CDR1 SGHDT and CDR2 YYEEEE. This CDR3 is 14 amino acids long. V was pared by 2 bases and J by 6 bases, with 14 bases between. The CDR3 here is CASSLVIHGSEAFF. The CDR3 bases are TGTGCCAGCAGCTTAGTTATCCATGGCTCTGAAGCTTTCTTT.

This clone was found once. The gene calls are TRBV10-1 and TRBJ2-7; D is undetermined. There are 14 residues in the CDR3. Germline V gives CDR1 WNHNN, CDR2 SYGVQD (reference sequence). Deletions cut 6 bases from V and 3 bases from J, with 15 bases between. DNA of the CDR3: TGCGCCAGCAGGAAATGGCTTGAGGACTACGAGCAGTACTTC. It yields the protein CASRKWLEDYEQYF.

The V call is TRBV5-1, the J call TRBJ2-3; TRBD2 agrees at 7 bases. V was clipped by 2 bases and J by 6 bases; unmatched bases: 12. The CDR3 is 16 amino acids. Per germline, CDR1 SGHRS and CDR2 YFSETQ. Written as DNA, the CDR3 is TGCGCCAGCAGCTTTAGTATGAGAAGGGGAGGGGATACGCAGTATTTT. This sequence encodes CASSFSMRRGGDTQYF.

The V and J genes are TRBV10-3 and TRBJ1-4; a weak D match, TRBD1 (6 bases). Trimming removed 2 bases at V and 8 bases at J, with 12 bases between. This CDR3 has 14 residues. Germline V gene lookup returns CDR1 ENHRY and CDR2 SYGVKD. Here the CDR3 reads CAISEVGAAEKLFF. The CDR3 coding sequence is TGTGCCATCAGTGAGGTGGGGGCCGCGGAAAAACTGTTTTTT.